A selection of T cell receptor beta chains follows, all from one sample in a study of cytomegalovirus exposure and HLA in healthy donors. Sequencing was performed with immunoSEQ multiplex PCR; in TCRdb, only in-frame clones are kept and a portion is missing. The sample has approximately 300,000 clones; 75% to 85% are singletons. Sequencing was carried out using PBMCs. The source of these receptors is a girl aged 2 to 9 in good health and CMV-seronegative. Both conserved end residues are part of each CDR3. A D gene is named only where the DNA matches it firmly. The size entry is marked missing in some rows and otherwise reads once, few, many or a size class.

D	J	V	size	DNA	CDR3
TRBD2	TRBJ2-7	TRBV4-1	.	TGCGCCAGCAGCCACATGGGACTAGGATCCTACGAGCAGTACTTC	CASSHMGLGSYEQYF
.	TRBJ2-1	TRBV7-3	.	TGTGCCAGCAGCCCGACTCTTGGCTCCTACAATGAGCAGTTCTTC	CASSPTLGSYNEQFF
TRBD1	TRBJ1-2	TRBV28	.	TGTGCCAGCAGTCCGCCGGACAGGGAGAGAAACTATGGCTACACCTTC	CASSPPDRERNYGYTF
.	TRBJ2-3	TRBV7-8	few	TGTGCCAGCAGCTATGAAGAGGGCACAGATACGCAGTATTTT	CASSYEEGTDTQYF
TRBD1	TRBJ2-5	TRBV7-8	few	TGTGCCAGCAGCTCGCCCGAGGGACAGGGGTGGCAAGAGACCCAGTACTTC	CASSSPEGQGWQETQYF
.	TRBJ2-1	TRBV2	.	TGTGCCATCCGACAGACAGGCGGATCATCCAATGAGCAGTTCTTC	CAIRQTGGSSNEQFF
.	TRBJ2-5	TRBV25-1	.	TGTGCCAGCAAGAATCGGGAGACCCAGTACTTC	CASKNRETQYF
.	TRBJ1-2	TRBV27	.	TGTGCCAGCAGTTTATCAGGGGAGGCAGAAGGCTACACCTTC	CASSLSGEAEGYTF
TRBD1	TRBJ1-2	TRBV14	.	TGTGCCAGCAGCCCGGGACAGAACTATGGCTACACCTTC	CASSPGQNYGYTF
TRBD2	TRBJ2-7	TRBV7-8	.	TGTGCCAGCAGCTCTCGGGGGGCGACTAGCGGGAGTTACGAGCAGTACTTC	CASSSRGATSGSYEQYF
.	TRBJ1-4	TRBV7-9	.	TGTTCCAGCAGCCCCGGACAGAGTAATGAAAAACTGTTTTTT	CSSSPGQSNEKLFF
.	TRBJ2-1	TRBV7-2	.	TGTGCCAGCAGCGAGTACGGGAGCTCCTACAATGAGCAGTTCTTC	CASSEYGSSYNEQFF
.	TRBJ1-5	TRBV19	.	TGTGCCAGTAGTAATTGGGGCTGGGATCAGCCCCAGCATTTT	CASSNWGWDQPQHF
TRBD2	TRBJ2-7	TRBV27	.	TGTGCCAGCAGTTCGGGACTAGCCTACGAGCAGTACTTC	CASSSGLAYEQYF
TRBD2	TRBJ2-4	TRBV28	.	TGTGCCAGCAGTAAGTCGGGAGGAGCCAAAAACATTCAGTACTTC	CASSKSGGAKNIQYF
TRBD1	TRBJ2-2	TRBV28	.	TGTGCCAGCAGTTTAGGGGTGACAGGGGTCACCGGGGAGCTGTTTTTT	CASSLGVTGVTGELFF
.	TRBJ2-7	TRBV28	once	TGTGCCAGCAGTTTATCAGGGAACGACGAGCAGTACTTC	CASSLSGNDEQYF
.	TRBJ2-1	TRBV4-2	.	TGTGCCAGCAGCCAACAAACGAGGGGGGGCCGGGGTGAGCAGTTCTTC	CASSQQTRGGRGEQFF
TRBD1	TRBJ2-7	TRBV5-5	.	TGTGCCAGCAGCGGGACAGGGGCATCCTACGAGCAGTACTTC	CASSGTGASYEQYF
TRBD1	TRBJ1-2	TRBV11-2	.	TGTGCCAGCAGCTCAGGGGGGGGCTACACCTTC	CASSSGGGYTF
TRBD1	TRBJ2-6	TRBV14	few	TGTGCCAGCAGCCAGGGACAAGGGCGACAGGGAGCCAACGTCCTGACTTTC	CASSQGQGRQGANVLTF
.	TRBJ1-4	TRBV6-5	.	TGTGCCAGCAGTCCCCTTCGAACACCGGAAAAACTGTTTTTT	CASSPLRTPEKLFF
TRBD2	TRBJ2-3	TRBV11-2	.	TGTGCCAGCAGCTTAGATGTAGCGGGGGCCGCTACAGATACGCAGTATTTT	CASSLDVAGAATDTQYF
TRBD2	TRBJ2-7	TRBV4-1	once	TGCGCCAGCAGCCAAACCCGGACTAGCGGGATTTCCGAGCAGTACTTC	CASSQTRTSGISEQYF
.	TRBJ1-5	TRBV30	.	TGTGCCTGGAGTATCGGGGGATTCAATCAGCCCCAGCATTTT	CAWSIGGFNQPQHF
.	TRBJ2-1	TRBV19	.	TGTGCCAGTAGTCCCGGTTGGACAGCAAACAATGAGCAGTTCTTC	CASSPGWTANNEQFF
.	TRBJ1-1	TRBV11-3	.	TGTGCCAGCAGTTATCGACAGCCTGAAGCTTTCTTT	CASSYRQPEAFF
.	TRBJ1-3	TRBV19	once	TGTGCCAGTAGTATTAATACTGGAAACACCATATATTTT	CASSINTGNTIYF
.	TRBJ2-5	TRBV2	.	TGTGCCAGCAGGATCCCAACGGAGGGAGAGACCCAGTACTTC	CASRIPTEGETQYF
TRBD1	TRBJ2-7	TRBV19	.	TGTGCCAGTAGTTCGGGGCAGGGGGCTTACGAGCAGTACTTC	CASSSGQGAYEQYF
TRBD2	TRBJ2-3	TRBV2	.	TGTGCCAGCAGAACCCTCACAGGGCGGGAGGGCCGGGGTACGCAGTATTTT	CASRTLTGREGRGTQYF
TRBD2	TRBJ2-3	TRBV9	.	TGTGCCAGCAGAGCCGGGACTAGCGGGGGGTCAGATACGCAGTATTTT	CASRAGTSGGSDTQYF
.	TRBJ2-5	TRBV2	.	TGTGCCAGCGGGAGAACAGTTAAGAAAGAGACCCAGTACTTC	CASGRTVKKETQYF
.	TRBJ1-6	TRBV30	.	TGTGCCTGGAGTGACCCACAGGATTCACCCCTCCACTTT	CAWSDPQDSPLHF
TRBD1	TRBJ2-5	TRBV5-1	.	TGCGCCAGCAGCTGGGGGACAGTCCTGGGAGAGACCCAGTACTTC	CASSWGTVLGETQYF
TRBD2	TRBJ2-1	TRBV27	.	TGTGCCAGCAAACTCACTAGCGGATACAATGAGCAGTTCTTC	CASKLTSGYNEQFF
.	TRBJ2-7	TRBV10-3	.	TGTGCCATCAGTGGGAAGAGGGTTGAGCAGTACTTC	CAISGKRVEQYF
.	TRBJ2-7	TRBV5-1	.	TGCGCCAGCAGCTTGGCCGGTGCGGCAGGGAAGTACGAGCAGTACTTC	CASSLAGAAGKYEQYF
TRBD2	TRBJ2-7	TRBV7-9	.	TGTGCCAGCAGCAATCCGGGACTAGTTTTAACCCACGAGCAGTACTTC	CASSNPGLVLTHEQYF
TRBD1	TRBJ1-2	TRBV29-1	.	TGCAGCGTTGTTGGGCAGGGGGCGGGTGGCTACACCTTC	CSVVGQGAGGYTF
TRBD1	TRBJ1-5	TRBV5-4	.	TGTGCCAGCAGGGACAGGGGTAATCAGCCCCAGCATTTT	CASRDRGNQPQHF
TRBD1	TRBJ2-7	TRBV27	few	TGTGCCAGCAGTTTATCCCCGGGACAGGCCAGCTCCTACGAGCAGTACTTC	CASSLSPGQASSYEQYF
.	TRBJ1-1	TRBV7-8	.	TGTGCCAGCAGCTTATCGGGCAGGGGCTTGGCTGCTGCTTTCTTT	CASSLSGRGLAAAFF
TRBD1	TRBJ1-6	TRBV19	.	TGTGCCAGTAGCCCGACAGGGGGCGTCGGATCACCCCTCCACTTT	CASSPTGGVGSPLHF
.	TRBJ2-1	TRBV27	.	TGTGCCAGCAGAACATGGGGGGATTCAAAGCAGTTCTTC	CASRTWGDSKQFF
TRBD2	TRBJ2-1	TRBV7-3	.	TGTGCCAGCAGCTTACCGCGGGAGCTCGATGAGCAGTTCTTC	CASSLPRELDEQFF
.	TRBJ2-6	TRBV19	.	TGTGCCAGTACGCCGACAGGTTATGCGGCCAACGTCCTGACTTTC	CASTPTGYAANVLTF
TRBD2	TRBJ2-7	TRBV28	.	TGTGCCAGCCGTGGACTAGCGGGATGGTACGAGCAGTACTTC	CASRGLAGWYEQYF
.	TRBJ2-4	TRBV5-4	few	TGTGCCAGCAGCTTGATGGGGGCTTTAGCCAAAAACATTCAGTACTTC	CASSLMGALAKNIQYF
.	TRBJ1-1	TRBV23-1	few	TGCGCCAGCACCCGACTGGCAGCTTTCTTT	CASTRLAAFF
.	TRBJ1-1	TRBV4-1	.	TGCGCCAGCAGCCGGTTTTTGGAAGGCAGGGATGAAACTGAAGCTTTCTTT	CASSRFLEGRDETEAFF
.	TRBJ2-7	TRBV10-3	.	TGTGCCATCAGTGCATTCAGTGGAGGGAACCACGAGCAGTACTTC	CAISAFSGGNHEQYF
TRBD2	TRBJ2-1	TRBV5-1	.	TGCGCCAGCAGCTTGGGCGGGAGCTCCTACAATGAGCAGTTCTTC	CASSLGGSSYNEQFF
.	TRBJ1-2	TRBV6-5	.	TGTGCCAGCAGCAGGAGCGGCGACTATGGCTACACCTTC	CASSRSGDYGYTF
.	TRBJ1-6	TRBV2	.	TGTGCCAGCAGCGCCCGGACAGCCGCCAATTCACCCCTCCACTTT	CASSARTAANSPLHF
TRBD1	TRBJ1-1	TRBV28	few	TGTGCCAGCAGTTCGGGACAGGGGGACACTGAAGCTTTCTTT	CASSSGQGDTEAFF
TRBD1	TRBJ1-5	TRBV5-1	.	TGCGCCAGCAGCTTGGATGTGACAGGGGAGGGCAATCAGCCCCAGCATTTT	CASSLDVTGEGNQPQHF
TRBD2	TRBJ2-5	TRBV5-4	few	TGTGCCAGCAGCTATCTAGCGGGGGGCCTCGGAGGGGCCCAGTACTTC	CASSYLAGGLGGAQYF
.	TRBJ1-5	TRBV28	.	TGTGCCATAAATCGTGGCAATCAGCCCCAGCATTTT	CAINRGNQPQHF
.	TRBJ2-6	TRBV6-6	once	TGTGCCAGCAGTTACGATTACAGGGTTGGGGCCAACGTCCTGACTTTC	CASSYDYRVGANVLTF